Each of the 30 T cell receptor beta chains below was sequenced from the same sample in a study of shared clonotypes between healthy human individuals. The data were produced by immunoSEQ multiplex PCR, yet TCRdb's version contains in-frame clones alone and is incomplete. The sample records roughly 660,000 clones, around 90% being singletons. The sequenced sample consisted of memory CD8+ T cells from PBMCs. The subset is: CD45RO+ cells pooled with CCR7-negative TemRA cells. The receptors derive from a man between 18 and 29 years old in good health. Some clones in this sample may be carry-over from other donors' samples.

Written as DNA, the CDR3 is TGTGCCAGTAGTATAGTTCACGTCTACGAGCAGTACTTC. It specifies CASSIVHVYEQYF. V is TRBV19 and J is TRBJ2-7; D unresolved. Trimming took off 1 base at V and 3 bases at J, with 7 bases between the two ends. Germline V gene data show CDR1 as LNHDA and CDR2 as SQIVND (reference sequence). The CDR3 spans 13 residues.

The chain has TRBV6-5 and TRBJ1-2, with TRBD1 matching over 9 bases. CDR3 length: 13 residues. V dropped 6 bases and J dropped 6; count of bases not matched to a gene: 5. Per germline, CDR1 MNHEY and CDR2 SVGAGI. The CDR3 protein is CASSQTGGDGYTF. The DNA for the CDR3 is TGTGCCAGCAGCCAGACAGGGGGAGATGGCTACACCTTC.

The CDR3 protein is CASSLVGADTEAFF. The CDR3 DNA reads TGCGCCAGCAGCTTGGTAGGGGCGGATACTGAAGCTTTCTTT. This chain links TRBV5-1 with TRBJ1-1; a possible D gene is TRBD1 (5 bases). Germline CDR1 reads SGHRS; CDR2 reads YFSETQ. This CDR3 comprises 14 residues. V was shortened by 0 bases and J by 5 bases, with 11 bases between the two germline ends. The full variable domain, rest sourced from reference TRBV5-1 and TRBJ1-1, is KAGVTQTPRYLIKTRGQQVTLSCSPISGHRSVSWYQQTPGQGLQFLFEYFSETQRNKGNFPGRFSGRQFSNSRSEMNVSTLELGDSALYLCASSLVGADTEAFFGQGTRLTVV.

The gene calls are TRBV2 and TRBJ1-5; TRBD1 aligns across 9 bases. The ends lost 3 bases at V and 2 bases at J; junction bases unmatched: 2. The CDR3 is 15 residues long. CDR1 is SNHLY, CDR2 FYNNEI, per germline. CDR3 nucleotides: TGTGCCAGCAGTGAGAGGACAGGGGGCAATCAGCCCCAGCATTTT. The encoded protein is CASSERTGGNQPQHF.

This clone was counted between two and nine times. The J gene is TRBJ1-1, the V gene TRBV2, with D uncertain. The germline V gene encodes CDR1 SNHLY and CDR2 FYNNEI. The CDR3 sequence is 13 residues long. The ends were cut back, 7 bases at V and 1 base at J, with 10 bases in the middle. CDR3 sequence: CASIVEGNTEAFF. The CDR3 coding sequence is TGTGCCAGCATAGTGGAGGGGAACACTGAAGCTTTCTTT.

The J gene is TRBJ2-1, the V gene TRBV7-2; TRBD1 is a possible D gene (5 bases). The CDR3 contains 13 residues. Germline CDR1 reads SGHTA; CDR2 reads FQGNSA. With 4 bases removed from V and 4 bases from J, the gap between germline ends came to 8 bases. For the CDR3, the DNA is TGTGCCAGCAGCTCGACAGTTTACAATGAGCAGTTCTTC. Protein product: CASSSTVYNEQFF.

The chain has TRBV2 and TRBJ1-2; TRBD1 might be the D (5 bases). The CDR3 has 13 amino acids. Trimming took 7 bases from V and 6 from J, leaving 15 bases between them. The germline V gene encodes CDR1 SNHLY and CDR2 FYNNEI. CDR3 coding DNA: TGTGCCAGCATGGGGAGGGGAAGGGATGGCTACACCTTC. Protein: CASMGRGRDGYTF.

CDR3 in amino acids: CASSFTARRDQYF. The CDR3, as DNA: TGTGCCAGCAGCTTCACGGCTAGAAGGGACCAGTACTTC. The chain is built from TRBV11-2 and TRBJ2-5; D gene ambiguous. This CDR3 is 13 amino acids long. Germline V lookup: CDR1 SGHAT, CDR2 FQNNGV. The V gene lost 3 bases and the J gene lost 10 bases, with 15 bases spanning the gap.

This clone showed up just once. Here the CDR3 reads CASSLAVRGLGETQYF. The CDR3 DNA reads as TGTGCCAGCAGCTTGGCCGTCAGGGGGCTTGGGGAGACCCAGTACTTC. This chain connects TRBV5-6 to TRBJ2-5; 8 bases are shared with TRBD1. The V segment lost 0 bases and the J segment 5 bases; nucleotides outside the gene matches: 9. CDR3 length equals 16 residues. CDR1 SGHDT and CDR2 YYEEEE come from the germline V gene.

In regard to this clone: Other DNA sequences in the sample encode the same CDR3. The chain is built from TRBV27 and TRBJ1-1; D is unclear. CDR3 length equals 13 residues. Per the germline V gene, CDR1 is MNHEY and CDR2 is SMNVEV (reference sequence). Trimming took off 2 bases at V and 3 bases at J, with 7 bases between the two ends. The CDR3 sequence: CASSLGVYTEAFF. DNA of the CDR3: TGTGCCAGCAGTTTAGGGGTCTACACTGAAGCTTTCTTT.

V is TRBV27 and J is TRBJ1-5; 7 positions match TRBD1. Germline CDR1 and CDR2: MNHEY and SMNVEV (reference sequence). The CDR3 has 15 amino acids. J lost 1 base, V lost 5 bases, and 5 bases had no gene match. In nucleotides, the CDR3 is TGTGCCAGCAGTCCCTACAGGGGAAGCAATCAGCCCCAGCATTTT. Its translation: CASSPYRGSNQPQHF.

CDR3 bases: TGTGCCAGCAGTTTAGCTCCACCTAGCGTGGCCTACAATGAGCAGTTCTTC. Protein: CASSLAPPSVAYNEQFF. V and J are TRBV27 and TRBJ2-1; maybe TRBD2 (6 bases). CDR1 is MNHEY, CDR2 SMNVEV, per germline (reference sequence). V gave up 2 bases and J gave up 2 bases, with 16 bases separating them. The length of the CDR3 is 17 residues.

The chain joins TRBV19 to TRBJ2-7; 9 bases agree with TRBD1. CDR3 length: 14 amino acids. With V trimmed by 5 bases and J by 5 bases, 7 bases remained unmatched. Germline V gene lookup returns CDR1 LNHDA and CDR2 SQIVND (reference sequence). The CDR3 region is CASSSGQGENEQYF. DNA for the CDR3: TGTGCCAGTAGTTCGGGACAGGGTGAGAACGAGCAGTACTTC.

The rearrangement joins TRBV2 to TRBJ2-7; 9 bases are a match to TRBD1. CDR1 is SNHLY and CDR2 is FYNNEI in the germline V gene. The CDR3 runs to 14 residues. Trimming cost V 7 bases and J 4 bases; bases outside gene matches: 8. In DNA form, the CDR3 reads TGTGCCAGCATTGGGGGGACAGGGAGGTACGAGCAGTACTTC. Protein: CASIGGTGRYEQYF.

This clone was counted at least ten times. J is TRBJ2-7 and V is TRBV7-2, with 8 bases lining up with TRBD1. The V gene's germline CDR1 is SGHTA and CDR2 FQGNSA. V lost 7 bases and J lost 2; bases outside the gene matches: 10. The CDR3 length is 15 residues. CDR3 loop: CASTHSDRGAYEQYF. The CDR3 DNA reads as TGTGCCAGCACCCATTCCGACAGGGGCGCCTACGAGCAGTACTTC.

The rearrangement links TRBV15 to TRBJ2-6, with a possible D match to TRBD1 (6 bases). The V and J ends lost 3 bases and 0 bases respectively, with 15 bases between them. CDR3 length: 18 residues. The germline V gene has CDR1 LNHNV and CDR2 YYDKDF (reference sequence). This CDR3 is CATSSDTGFFSGANVLTF. The CDR3 DNA reads TGTGCCACCAGCAGTGATACAGGGTTTTTCTCTGGGGCCAACGTCCTGACTTTC.

CDR3 nucleotides: TGTGCCAGCAGTTTATGGGGGGACTCACCCCTCCACTTT. Translation: CASSLWGDSPLHF. The J gene is TRBJ1-6, the V gene TRBV27, with a tentative D call TRBD1 (5 bases). The CDR3 consists of 13 residues. Trimming took 1 base from V and 10 from J, leaving 8 bases between them. CDR1 is MNHEY, CDR2 SMNVEV, per germline (reference sequence).

This rearrangement joins TRBV27 to TRBJ2-6; D tentatively fits TRBD1 or TRBD2 (5 bases each). CDR3 length: 15 amino acids. V was shortened by 6 bases and J by 2 bases, with 11 bases between the two germline ends. Germline-derived CDR1 and CDR2 are MNHEY and SMNVEV (reference sequence). The CDR3 DNA sequence: TGTGCCAGCAGGAGGGACCCAACTGGGGCCAACGTCCTGACTTTC. Its protein product is CASRRDPTGANVLTF.

V and J are TRBV19 and TRBJ1-4; no clear D. CDR1 LNHDA and CDR2 SQIVND come from the germline V gene (reference sequence). Trimming took 6 bases from V and 3 from J, leaving 11 bases between them. CDR3 length: 14 residues. CDR3 sequence reads: CASRGWSSNEKLFF. CDR3 nucleotides: TGTGCCAGTAGAGGATGGTCCTCTAATGAAAAACTGTTTTTT.

In its sample, this clone was seen a few times. The chain joins TRBV29-1 to TRBJ1-1; unclear D gene. The CDR3 totals 11 residues. Germline V lookup: CDR1 SQVTM, CDR2 ANQGSEA. Trimming took 4 bases from V and 4 from J, leaving 7 bases between them. The DNA of the CDR3 is TGCAGCGTTGTAAGGAGCACTGAAGCTTTCTTT. Its translation is CSVVRSTEAFF.

The chain links TRBV19 to TRBJ1-1; no firm D call. The germline V gene encodes CDR1 LNHDA and CDR2 SQIVND (reference sequence). The CDR3 runs to 12 residues. Between the trimmed V and J ends, which lost 0 bases and 4 bases, there was a span of 3 bases. In nucleotides, the CDR3 is TGTGCCAGTAGTATAGAAGGCACTGAAGCTTTCTTT. It is translated as CASSIEGTEAFF.

The gene calls are TRBV7-9 and TRBJ1-2; D not resolved. Germline-derived CDR1 and CDR2 are SEHNR and FQNEAQ (reference sequence). V lost 5 bases, J lost 3 bases, and 10 bases lay in between. The CDR3 covers 13 residues. The DNA of the CDR3 is TGTGCCAGCAGCAACTTACTAGACTATGGCTACACCTTC. Translated, it gives CASSNLLDYGYTF. Full variable domain (outside the CDR3, taken from reference TRBV7-9 and TRBJ1-2): DTGVSQNPRHKITKRGQNVTFRCDPISEHNRLYWYRQTLGQGPEFLTYFQNEAQLEKSRLLSDRFSAERPKGSFSTLEIQRTEQGDSAMYLCASSNLLDYGYTFGSGTRLTVV.

V is TRBV11-2 and J is TRBJ2-5; D possibly uses TRBD1 or TRBD2 (5 bases each). This CDR3 comprises 14 residues. Germline V gives CDR1 SGHAT, CDR2 FQNNGV. The ends were cut back, 3 bases at V and 5 bases at J, with 13 bases in the middle. DNA of the CDR3: TGTGCCAGCAGCTTGCAGGGACCGGGGGAGACCCAGTACTTC. This encodes CASSLQGPGETQYF.

The chain is built from TRBV29-1 and TRBJ2-2; 7 bases map to TRBD2. Germline V lookup: CDR1 SQVTM, CDR2 ANQGSEA. The CDR3 has 16 amino acids. V gave up 7 bases and J gave up 4 bases; unmatched junction bases: 15. The CDR3 DNA reads TGCAGCGCGCGTGATATAACAGAGCGGGGCACCGGGGAGCTGTTTTTT. This sequence encodes CSARDITERGTGELFF.

The CDR3 DNA sequence: TGTGCCAGCAGTTACTCGAAGGGGGCGGGGACTGAAGCTTTCTTT. This gives the protein CASSYSKGAGTEAFF. This rearrangement joins TRBV6-5 to TRBJ1-1; 7 bases agree with TRBD1. Germline values: CDR1 MNHEY, CDR2 SVGAGI. V lost 0 bases and J lost 5; bases outside the gene matches: 6. There are 15 residues in the CDR3.

The chain combines TRBV5-1 with TRBJ2-1, with 7 bases matching TRBD2. CDR3 length: 15 residues. Trimming at V came to 0 bases and at J to 5 bases, leaving 5 bases not matched to a gene. The germline CDR1 and CDR2 sequences are SGHRS and YFSETQ. The CDR3 DNA follows: TGCGCCAGCAGCTTGGCCAGCGGGACTCACAATGAGCAGTTCTTC. Translation: CASSLASGTHNEQFF.

The chain combines TRBV5-1 with TRBJ2-1, with D possibly being TRBD2 (5 bases). From germline, CDR1 is SGHRS and CDR2 YFSETQ. The CDR3 has 15 residues. Trimming stripped 1 base from V and 5 bases from J, with 13 bases between. The DNA of the CDR3 is TGCGCCAGCAGCTTGCGGGAAGAAGGGCACAATGAGCAGTTCTTC. This sequence encodes CASSLREEGHNEQFF.

The CDR3 DNA sequence: TGCGCCAGCGGTCCTTACTGGGGGCTAGCCAAAAACATTCAGTACTTC. Translating gives CASGPYWGLAKNIQYF. The rearrangement joins TRBV10-1 to TRBJ2-4; D is possibly TRBD1 (6 bases). This CDR3 is built from 16 residues. V shed 8 bases and J shed 0 bases, with 17 bases lying between them. Germline CDR1 WNHNN, CDR2 SYGVQD (reference sequence).

The chain joins TRBV21-1 to TRBJ1-2; the tabulated D call, TRBD1, remains unverified against the DNA. TRBV21-1 represents a pseudogene. This CDR3 spans 18 amino acids. CDR3 nucleotides: TGTGCCAGCAGCACTCCCGGCCCTTTGGGCAGGCCAGCCTATGGCTACACCTTC. Its protein is CASSTPGPLGRPAYGYTF.

The chain combines TRBV7-9 with TRBJ2-7; 7 bases agree with TRBD2. J was trimmed by 3 bases and V by 6 bases; bases with no gene match: 14. The CDR3 runs to 16 residues. The germline V gene has CDR1 SEHNR and CDR2 FQNEAQ (reference sequence). CDR3 nucleotides: TGTGCCAGCAGGGGAGGGGCAGGCCTTTCAGACTACGAGCAGTACTTC. This codes for CASRGGAGLSDYEQYF.